This T cell receptor (beta chain) was sequenced during a study of blood T cell repertoires in COVID-19. Study details: The study drew acute and convalescent COVID-19 samples from the United States, Italy and Spain. In each case, the material was cDNA or gDNA derived from T cells, B-cell-depleted T cells, or PBMCs.

TCRdb's copy holds only in-frame clones and misses some; the assay was immunoSEQ multiplex PCR. The sample has 300,000 to 350,000 clones; around 89% are singletons. The CDR3 length is 15 residues. Germline assignment: CDR1 MGHDK and CDR2 SYGVNS. V was clipped by 3 bases and J by 6 bases; unmatched bases: 1. The sequence was obtained from a woman under 30 with acute COVID-19. The source material was PBMCs or T cells enriched from blood (not recorded which). The chain joins TRBV25-1 to TRBJ2-1, with 14 bases aligning to TRBD2. CDR3 residues: CASSDGLAGGNEQFF. In DNA, the CDR3 is TGTGCCAGCAGTGATGGACTAGCGGGAGGCAATGAGCAGTTCTTC.